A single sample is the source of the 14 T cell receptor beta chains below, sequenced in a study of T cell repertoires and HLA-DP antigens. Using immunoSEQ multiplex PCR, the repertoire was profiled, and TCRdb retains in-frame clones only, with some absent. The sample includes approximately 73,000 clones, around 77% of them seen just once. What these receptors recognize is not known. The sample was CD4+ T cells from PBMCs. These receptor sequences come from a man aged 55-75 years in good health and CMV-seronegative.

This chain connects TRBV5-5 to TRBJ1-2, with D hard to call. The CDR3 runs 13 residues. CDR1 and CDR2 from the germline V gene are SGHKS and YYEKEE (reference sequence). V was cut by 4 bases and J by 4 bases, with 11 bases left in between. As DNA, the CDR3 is TGTGCCAGCAGCCAACAAGGGTCCTATGGCTACACCTTC. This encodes CASSQQGSYGYTF. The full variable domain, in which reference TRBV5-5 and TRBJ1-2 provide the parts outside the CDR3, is DAGVTQSPTHLIKTRGQQVTLRCSPISGHKSVSWYQQVLGQGPQFIFQYYEKEERGRGNFPDRFSARQFPNYSSELNVNALLLGDSALYLCASSQQGSYGYTFGSGTRLTVV.

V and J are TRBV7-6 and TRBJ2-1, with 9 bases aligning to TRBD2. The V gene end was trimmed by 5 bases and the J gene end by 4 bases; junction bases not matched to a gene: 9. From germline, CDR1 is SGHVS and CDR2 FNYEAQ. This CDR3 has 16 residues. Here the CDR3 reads CASSRTSVTNYNEQFF. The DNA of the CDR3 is TGTGCCAGCAGCCGGACTAGCGTGACCAATTACAATGAGCAGTTCTTC.

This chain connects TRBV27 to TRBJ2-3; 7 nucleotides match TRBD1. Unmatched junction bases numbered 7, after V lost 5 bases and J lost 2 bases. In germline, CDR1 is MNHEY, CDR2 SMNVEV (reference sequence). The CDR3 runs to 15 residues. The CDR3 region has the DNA TGTGCCAGCAGTGACCACAGGGGTGACACAGATACGCAGTATTTT. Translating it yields CASSDHRGDTDTQYF.

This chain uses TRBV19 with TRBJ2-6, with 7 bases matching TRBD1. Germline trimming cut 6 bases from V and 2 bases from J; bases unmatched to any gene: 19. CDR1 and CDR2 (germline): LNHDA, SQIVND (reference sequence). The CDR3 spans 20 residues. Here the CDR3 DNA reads TGTGCCAGTAGACCAGGGGTACCGGGACAGAGTGTCACTGGGGCCAACGTCCTGACTTTC. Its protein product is CASRPGVPGQSVTGANVLTF.

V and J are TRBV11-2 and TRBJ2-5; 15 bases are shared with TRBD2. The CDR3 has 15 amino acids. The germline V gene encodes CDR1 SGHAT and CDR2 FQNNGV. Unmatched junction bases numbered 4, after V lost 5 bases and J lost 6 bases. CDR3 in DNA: TGTGCCAGCAGCCGGACTAGCGGGGGGGGGCAGACCCAGTACTTC. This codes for CASSRTSGGGQTQYF.

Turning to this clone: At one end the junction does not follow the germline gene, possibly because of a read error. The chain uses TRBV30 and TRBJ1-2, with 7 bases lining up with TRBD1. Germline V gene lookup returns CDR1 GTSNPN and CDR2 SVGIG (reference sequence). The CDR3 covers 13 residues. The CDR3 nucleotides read TGTGCCTGGAGCGCAGGGGGGGACTATGACTACACCTTC. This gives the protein CAWSAGGDYDYTF.

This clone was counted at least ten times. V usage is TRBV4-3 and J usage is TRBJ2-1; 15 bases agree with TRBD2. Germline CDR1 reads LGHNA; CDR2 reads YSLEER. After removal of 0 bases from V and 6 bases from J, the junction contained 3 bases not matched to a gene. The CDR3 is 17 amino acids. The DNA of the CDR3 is TGCGCCAGCAGCCAAGATGGGACTAGCGGGAGGTTCAATGAGCAGTTCTTC. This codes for CASSQDGTSGRFNEQFF.

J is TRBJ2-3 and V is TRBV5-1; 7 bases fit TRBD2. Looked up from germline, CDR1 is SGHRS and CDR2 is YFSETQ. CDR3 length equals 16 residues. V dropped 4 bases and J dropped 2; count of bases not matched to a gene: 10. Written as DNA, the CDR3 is TGCGCCAGCAGCCTCACCGGGACTACCATCACAGATACGCAGTATTTT. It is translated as CASSLTGTTITDTQYF.

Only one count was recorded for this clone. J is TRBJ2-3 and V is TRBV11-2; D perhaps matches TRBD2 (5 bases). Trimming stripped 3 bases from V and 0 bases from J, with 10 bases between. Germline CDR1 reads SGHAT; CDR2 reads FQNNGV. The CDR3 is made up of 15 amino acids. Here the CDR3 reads CASSFQSGSTDTQYF. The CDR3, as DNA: TGTGCCAGCAGCTTTCAGAGCGGTAGCACAGATACGCAGTATTTT.

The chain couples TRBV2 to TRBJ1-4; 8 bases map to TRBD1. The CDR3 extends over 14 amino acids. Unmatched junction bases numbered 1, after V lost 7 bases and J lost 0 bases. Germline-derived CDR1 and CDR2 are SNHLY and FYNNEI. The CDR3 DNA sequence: TGTGCCAGCATACAGGGGGCAACTAATGAAAAACTGTTTTTT. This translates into CASIQGATNEKLFF.

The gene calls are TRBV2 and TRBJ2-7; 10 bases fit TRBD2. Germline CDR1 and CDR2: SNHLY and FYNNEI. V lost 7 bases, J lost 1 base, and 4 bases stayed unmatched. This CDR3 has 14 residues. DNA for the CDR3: TGTGCCAGCACCCCGGGACTAGCGTCCTACGAGCAGTACTTC. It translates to CASTPGLASYEQYF.

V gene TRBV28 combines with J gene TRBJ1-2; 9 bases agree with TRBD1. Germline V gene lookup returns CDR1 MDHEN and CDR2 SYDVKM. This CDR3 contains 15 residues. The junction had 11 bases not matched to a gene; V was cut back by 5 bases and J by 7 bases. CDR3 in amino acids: CASSQGTGWGGGYTF. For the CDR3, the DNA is TGTGCCAGCAGTCAAGGGACAGGGTGGGGAGGTGGCTACACCTTC.

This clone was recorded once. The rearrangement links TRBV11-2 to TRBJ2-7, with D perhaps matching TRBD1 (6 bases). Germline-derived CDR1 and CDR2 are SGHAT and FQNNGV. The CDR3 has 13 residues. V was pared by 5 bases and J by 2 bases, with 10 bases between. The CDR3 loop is CASSLQGTYEQYF. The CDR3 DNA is TGTGCCAGCAGCCTCCAGGGGACCTACGAGCAGTACTTC.

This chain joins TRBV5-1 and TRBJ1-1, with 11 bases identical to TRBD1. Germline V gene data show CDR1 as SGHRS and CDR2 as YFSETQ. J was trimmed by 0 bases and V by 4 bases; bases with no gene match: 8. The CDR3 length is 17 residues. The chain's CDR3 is CASSVSGTGGLNTEAFF. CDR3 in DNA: TGCGCCAGCAGCGTATCCGGGACAGGGGGGCTGAACACTGAAGCTTTCTTT.